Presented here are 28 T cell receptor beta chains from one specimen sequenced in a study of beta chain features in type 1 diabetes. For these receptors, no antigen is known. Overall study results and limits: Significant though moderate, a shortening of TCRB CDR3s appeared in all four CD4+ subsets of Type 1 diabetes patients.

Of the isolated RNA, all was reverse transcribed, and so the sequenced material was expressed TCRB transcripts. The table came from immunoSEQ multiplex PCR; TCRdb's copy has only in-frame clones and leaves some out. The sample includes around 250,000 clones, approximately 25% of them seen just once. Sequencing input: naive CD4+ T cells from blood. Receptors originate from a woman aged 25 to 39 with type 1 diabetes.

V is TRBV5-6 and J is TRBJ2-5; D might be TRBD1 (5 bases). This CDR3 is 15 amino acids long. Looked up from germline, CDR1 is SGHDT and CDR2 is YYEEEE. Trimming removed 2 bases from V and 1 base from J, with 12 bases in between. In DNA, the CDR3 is TGTGCCAGCAGCTTTGATCAGGGATTCCAAGAGACCCAGTACTTC. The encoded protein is CASSFDQGFQETQYF.

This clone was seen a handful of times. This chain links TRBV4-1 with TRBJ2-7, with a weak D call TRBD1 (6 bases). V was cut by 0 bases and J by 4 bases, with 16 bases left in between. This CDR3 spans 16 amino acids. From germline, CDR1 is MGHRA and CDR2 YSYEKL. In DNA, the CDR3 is TGCGCCAGCAGCCAAGAAAGGGGGACCTGGGGGTACGAGCAGTACTTC. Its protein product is CASSQERGTWGYEQYF.

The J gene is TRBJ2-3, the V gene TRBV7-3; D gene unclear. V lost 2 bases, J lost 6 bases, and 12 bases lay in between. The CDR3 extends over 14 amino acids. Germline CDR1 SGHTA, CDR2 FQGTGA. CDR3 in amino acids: CASSLAIKEDTQYF. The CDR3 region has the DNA TGTGCCAGCAGCTTAGCAATAAAGGAGGATACGCAGTATTTT.

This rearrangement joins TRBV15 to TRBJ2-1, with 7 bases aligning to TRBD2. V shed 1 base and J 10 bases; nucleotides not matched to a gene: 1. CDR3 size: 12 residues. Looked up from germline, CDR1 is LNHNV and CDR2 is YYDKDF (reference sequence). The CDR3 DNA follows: TGTGCCACCAGCAGAGTGGGGGGGGAGCAGTTCTTC. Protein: CATSRVGGEQFF. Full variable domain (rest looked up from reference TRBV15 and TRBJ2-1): DAMVIQNPRYQVTQFGKPVTLSCSQTLNHNVMYWYQQKSSQAPKLLFHYYDKDFNNEADTPDNFQSRRPNTSFCFLDIRSPGLGDTAMYLCATSRVGGEQFFGPGTRLTVL.

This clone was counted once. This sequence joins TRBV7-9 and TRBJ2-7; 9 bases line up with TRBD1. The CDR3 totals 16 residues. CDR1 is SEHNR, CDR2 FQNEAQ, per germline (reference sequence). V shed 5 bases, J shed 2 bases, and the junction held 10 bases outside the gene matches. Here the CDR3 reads CASSISWDRVTYEQYF. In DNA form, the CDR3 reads TGTGCCAGCAGCATCTCTTGGGACAGGGTGACCTACGAGCAGTACTTC. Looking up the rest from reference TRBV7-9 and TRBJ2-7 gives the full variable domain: DTGVSQNPRHKITKRGQNVTFRCDPISEHNRLYWYRQTLGQGPEFLTYFQNEAQLEKSRLLSDRFSAERPKGSFSTLEIQRTEQGDSAMYLCASSISWDRVTYEQYFGPGTRLTVT.

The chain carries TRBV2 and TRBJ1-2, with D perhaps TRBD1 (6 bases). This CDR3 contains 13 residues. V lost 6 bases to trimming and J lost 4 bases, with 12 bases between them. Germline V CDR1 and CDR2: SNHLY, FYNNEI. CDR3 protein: CASRNRDFYGYTF. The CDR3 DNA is TGTGCCAGCAGGAACAGGGATTTCTATGGCTACACCTTC. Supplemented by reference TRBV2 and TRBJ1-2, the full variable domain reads EPEVTQTPSHQVTQMGQEVILRCVPISNHLYFYWYRQILGQKVEFLVSFYNNEISEKSEIFDDQFSVERPDGSNFTLKIRSTKLEDSAMYFCASRNRDFYGYTFGSGTRLTVV.

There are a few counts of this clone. In DNA form, the CDR3 reads TGTGCCAGCAGTGGGCAAAACTATGGCTACACCTTC. Residues: CASSGQNYGYTF. V is TRBV2 and J is TRBJ1-2; the D is unclear. With 4 bases removed from V and 2 bases from J, the gap between germline ends came to 5 bases. CDR3 size: 12 residues. Germline V CDR1 and CDR2: SNHLY, FYNNEI.

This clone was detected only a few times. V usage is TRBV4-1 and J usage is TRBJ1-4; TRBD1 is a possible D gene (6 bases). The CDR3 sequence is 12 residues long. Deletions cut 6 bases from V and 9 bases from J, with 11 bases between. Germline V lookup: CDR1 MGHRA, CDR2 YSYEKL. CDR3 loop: CASSMTGKKLFF. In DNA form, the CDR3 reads TGCGCCAGCAGTATGACAGGCAAAAAACTGTTTTTT.

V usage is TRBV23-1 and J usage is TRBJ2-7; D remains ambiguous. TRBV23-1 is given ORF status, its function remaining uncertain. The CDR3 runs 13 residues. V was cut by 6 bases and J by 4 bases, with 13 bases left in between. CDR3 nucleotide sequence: TGCGCCAGCAGCCGCCCCGAGTCTTACGAGCAGTACTTC. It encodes CASSRPESYEQYF.

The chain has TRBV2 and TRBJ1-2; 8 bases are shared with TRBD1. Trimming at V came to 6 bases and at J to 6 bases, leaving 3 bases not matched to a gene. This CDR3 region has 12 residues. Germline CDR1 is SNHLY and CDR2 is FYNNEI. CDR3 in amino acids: CASRDRVNGYTF. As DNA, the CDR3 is TGTGCCAGCAGGGACAGGGTCAATGGCTACACCTTC.

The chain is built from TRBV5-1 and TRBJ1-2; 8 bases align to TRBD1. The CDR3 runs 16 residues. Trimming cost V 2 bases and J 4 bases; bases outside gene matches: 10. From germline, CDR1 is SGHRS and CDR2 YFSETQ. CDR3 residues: CASSFRDRQFGYGYTF. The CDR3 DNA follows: TGCGCCAGCAGCTTCCGGGACAGGCAATTTGGCTATGGCTACACCTTC.

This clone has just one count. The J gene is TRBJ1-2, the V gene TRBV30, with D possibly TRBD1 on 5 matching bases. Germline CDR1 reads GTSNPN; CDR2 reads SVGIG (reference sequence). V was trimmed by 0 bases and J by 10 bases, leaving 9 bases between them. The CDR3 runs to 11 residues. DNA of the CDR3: TGTGCCTGGAGTGTACGGGGGGACTACACCTTC. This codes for CAWSVRGDYTF.

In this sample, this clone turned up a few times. CDR3 DNA sequence: TGCGCCAGCGGAACAGGGGACTCTGGAAACACCATATATTTT. Amino acid sequence: CASGTGDSGNTIYF. This chain uses TRBV5-1 with TRBJ1-3; 7 nucleotides line up with TRBD1. From germline, CDR1 is SGHRS and CDR2 YFSETQ. This CDR3 comprises 14 residues. Trimming removed 7 bases from V and 0 bases from J; junction bases left unmatched: 4.

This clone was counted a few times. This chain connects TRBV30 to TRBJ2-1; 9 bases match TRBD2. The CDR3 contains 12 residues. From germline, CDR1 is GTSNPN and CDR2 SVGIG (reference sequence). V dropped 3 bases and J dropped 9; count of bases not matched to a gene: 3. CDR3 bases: TGTGCCTGGAGCGCAGCGGGAGGTGAGCAGTTCTTC. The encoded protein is CAWSAAGGEQFF. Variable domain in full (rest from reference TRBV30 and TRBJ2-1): SQTIHQWPATLVQPVGSPLSLECTVEGTSNPNLYWYRQAAGRGLQLLFYSVGIGQISSEVPQNLSASRPQDRQFILSSKKLLLSDSGFYLCAWSAAGGEQFFGPGTRLTVL.

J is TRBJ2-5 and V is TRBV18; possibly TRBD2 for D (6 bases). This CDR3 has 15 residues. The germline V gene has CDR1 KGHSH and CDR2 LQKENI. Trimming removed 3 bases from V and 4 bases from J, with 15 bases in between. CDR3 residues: CASSPGTPSLETQYF. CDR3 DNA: TGTGCCAGCTCACCCGGGACTCCCTCTCTAGAGACCCAGTACTTC.

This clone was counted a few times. CDR3 sequence reads: CAWSVLALTTEAFF. The CDR3 bases are TGTGCCTGGAGTGTATTGGCCCTCACGACTGAAGCTTTCTTT. The gene calls are TRBV30 and TRBJ1-1; D is ambiguous. Germline V gene lookup returns CDR1 GTSNPN and CDR2 SVGIG (reference sequence). The CDR3 spans 14 residues. The V end lost 0 bases, the J end lost 5 bases, and 13 bases lay between the germline ends.

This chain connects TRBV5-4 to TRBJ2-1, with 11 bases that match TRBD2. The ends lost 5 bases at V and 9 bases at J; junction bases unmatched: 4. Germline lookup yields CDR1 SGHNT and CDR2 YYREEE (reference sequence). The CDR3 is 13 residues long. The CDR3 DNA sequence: TGTGCCAGCAGATTAGCGGGAGGGGTTGAGCAGTTCTTC. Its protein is CASRLAGGVEQFF.

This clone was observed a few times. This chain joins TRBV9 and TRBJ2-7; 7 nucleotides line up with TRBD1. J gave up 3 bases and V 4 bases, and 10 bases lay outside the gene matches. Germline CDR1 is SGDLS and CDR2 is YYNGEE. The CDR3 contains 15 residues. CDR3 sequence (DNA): TGTGCCAGCAGCCCCCAAGAGACAGGGAACTACGAGCAGTACTTC. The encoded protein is CASSPQETGNYEQYF.

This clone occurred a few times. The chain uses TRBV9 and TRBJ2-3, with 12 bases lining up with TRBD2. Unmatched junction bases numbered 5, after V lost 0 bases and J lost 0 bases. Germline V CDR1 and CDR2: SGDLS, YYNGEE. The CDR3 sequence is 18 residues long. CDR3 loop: CASSVGTSGTLSTDTQYF. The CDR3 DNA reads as TGTGCCAGCAGCGTAGGGACTAGCGGGACGCTCAGCACAGATACGCAGTATTTT.

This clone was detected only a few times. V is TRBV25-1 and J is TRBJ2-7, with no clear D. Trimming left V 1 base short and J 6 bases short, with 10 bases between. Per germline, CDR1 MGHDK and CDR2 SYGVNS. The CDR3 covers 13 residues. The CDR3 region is CASSEFSVGEQYF. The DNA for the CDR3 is TGTGCCAGCAGTGAATTCAGCGTGGGCGAGCAGTACTTC.

The CDR3 DNA reads TGTGCCTTCTCCAAGGGAGGCCCCGAAGCTTTCTTT. This sequence encodes CAFSKGGPEAFF. This sequence joins TRBV30 and TRBJ1-1; no clear D. From germline, CDR1 is GTSNPN and CDR2 SVGIG (reference sequence). Trimming removed 7 bases at V and 8 bases at J, with 17 bases between. CDR3 length: 12 amino acids.

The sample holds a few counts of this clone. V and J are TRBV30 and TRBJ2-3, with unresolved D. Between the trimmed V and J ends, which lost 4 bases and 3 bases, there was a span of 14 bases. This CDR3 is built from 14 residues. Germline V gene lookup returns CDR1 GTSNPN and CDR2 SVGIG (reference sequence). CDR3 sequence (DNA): TGTGCCTGGATGGTGGGCGCATTGACAGATACGCAGTATTTT. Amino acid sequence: CAWMVGALTDTQYF.

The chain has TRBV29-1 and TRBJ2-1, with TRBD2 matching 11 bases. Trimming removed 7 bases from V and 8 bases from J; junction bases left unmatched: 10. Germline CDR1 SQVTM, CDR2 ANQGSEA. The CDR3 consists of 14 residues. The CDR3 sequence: CSAGVAGGRDEQFF. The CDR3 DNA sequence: TGCAGCGCAGGGGTAGCGGGAGGGCGCGATGAGCAGTTCTTC.

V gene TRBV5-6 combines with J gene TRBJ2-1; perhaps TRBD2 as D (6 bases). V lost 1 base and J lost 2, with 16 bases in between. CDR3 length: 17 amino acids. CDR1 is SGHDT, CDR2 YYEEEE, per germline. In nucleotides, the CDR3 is TGTGCCAGCAGCTTGCTGGTGGGGGGAGCGGCCTACAATGAGCAGTTCTTC. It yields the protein CASSLLVGGAAYNEQFF.

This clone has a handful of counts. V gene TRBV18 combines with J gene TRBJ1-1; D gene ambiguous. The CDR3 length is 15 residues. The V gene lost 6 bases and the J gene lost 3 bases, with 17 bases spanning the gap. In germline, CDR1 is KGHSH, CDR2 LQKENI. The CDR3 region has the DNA TGTGCCAGCTCCCCGTCCTATGGGCTCGACACTGAAGCTTTCTTT. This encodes CASSPSYGLDTEAFF.

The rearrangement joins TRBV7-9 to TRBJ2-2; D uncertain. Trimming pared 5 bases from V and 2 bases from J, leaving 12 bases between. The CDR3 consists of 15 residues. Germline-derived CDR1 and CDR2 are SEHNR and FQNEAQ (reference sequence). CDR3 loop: CASSRPTRNTGELFF. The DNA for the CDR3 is TGTGCCAGCAGCCGACCGACTCGTAACACCGGGGAGCTGTTTTTT.

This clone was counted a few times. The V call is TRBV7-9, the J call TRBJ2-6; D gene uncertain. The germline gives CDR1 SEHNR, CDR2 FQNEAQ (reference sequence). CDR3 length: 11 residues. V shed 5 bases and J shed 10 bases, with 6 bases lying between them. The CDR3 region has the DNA TGTGCCAGCAGCCCTAGTAACGTCCTGACTTTC. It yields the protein CASSPSNVLTF.

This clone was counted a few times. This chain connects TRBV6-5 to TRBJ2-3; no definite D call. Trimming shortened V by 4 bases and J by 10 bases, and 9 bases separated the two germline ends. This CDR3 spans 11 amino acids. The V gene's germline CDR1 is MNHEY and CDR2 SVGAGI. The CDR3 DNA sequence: TGTGCCAGCAGTTCGCTCCGGGCGCAGTATTTT. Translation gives CASSSLRAQYF.